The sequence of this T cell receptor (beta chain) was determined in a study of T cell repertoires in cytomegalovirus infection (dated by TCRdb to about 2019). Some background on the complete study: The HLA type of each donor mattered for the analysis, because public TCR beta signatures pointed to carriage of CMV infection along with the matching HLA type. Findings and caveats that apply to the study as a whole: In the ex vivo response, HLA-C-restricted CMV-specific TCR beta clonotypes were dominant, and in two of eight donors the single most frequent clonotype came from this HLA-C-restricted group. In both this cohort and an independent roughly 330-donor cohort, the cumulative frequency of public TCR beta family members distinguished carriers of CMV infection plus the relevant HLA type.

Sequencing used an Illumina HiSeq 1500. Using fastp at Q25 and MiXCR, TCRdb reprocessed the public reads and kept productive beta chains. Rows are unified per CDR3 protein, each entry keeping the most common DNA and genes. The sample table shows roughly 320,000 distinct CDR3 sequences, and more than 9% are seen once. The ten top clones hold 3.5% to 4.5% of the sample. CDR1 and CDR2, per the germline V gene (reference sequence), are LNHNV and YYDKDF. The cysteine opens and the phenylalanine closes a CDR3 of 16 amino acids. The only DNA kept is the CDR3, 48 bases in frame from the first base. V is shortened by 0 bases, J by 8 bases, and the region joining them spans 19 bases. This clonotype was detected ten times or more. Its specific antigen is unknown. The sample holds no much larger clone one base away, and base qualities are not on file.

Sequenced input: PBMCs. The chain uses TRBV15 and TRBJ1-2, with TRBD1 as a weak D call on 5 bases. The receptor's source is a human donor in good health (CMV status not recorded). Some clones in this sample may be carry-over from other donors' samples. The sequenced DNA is TGTGCCACCAGCAGAGAGCGAGGGGATCCTCCCTGGGGCTACACCTTC. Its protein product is CATSRERGDPPWGYTF.